This note documents a single T cell receptor beta chain sequence. Its antigen specificity is not known. The sample holds no much larger clone one base away, and base qualities are not on file. This entry is derived from a study of sequential checkpoint blockade in melanoma (dated by TCRdb to 2018 to 2020). Context from the whole study: In a 1:1 randomization, patients received either first-line nivolumab then ipilimumab (arm A) or ipilimumab then nivolumab (arm B). Maintenance nivolumab came after each of the two trial sequences. Overall results and qualifications from the work: Validation of the response-prediction model combining TCR metrics and mutation burden is needed in larger, independent patient cohorts.

TCRbeta CDR3 regions were immunosequenced from genomic DNA with the immunoSEQ Assay. Before high-throughput sequencing, genomic DNA was amplified using bias-controlled multiplex PCR. In the source study's methods: To quantify the absolute abundance of each unique TCRbeta CDR3 region, the sequences were collapsed and filtered. Clonality was defined as 1 minus Pielou's evenness and was calculated using productive rearrangements only. A previously published method was used to identify clones whose frequencies were significantly greater in on-treatment samples than in baseline samples. Drawn from immuneACCESS, this table holds only the in-frame rearrangements with V and J called that TCRdb kept. Clones are partly lost; checked studies trace under half to an unresolved V gene and leave the rest unexplained. That table furnishes V, J and clone size, whereas the DNA furnished D and trimming. The sample profile shows about 11,000 clones; 60% to 80% of them were found once. The top ten clones comprise roughly 31% of the sample.

From cysteine to phenylalanine, the CDR3 is 17 amino acids long. CDR3 DNA is the only sequence kept; it has 51 bases, read in frame from the first base. The germline V gene gives CDR1 as KGHSH and CDR2 as LQKENI. Relative to germline, V is missing 3 bases and J is missing 3 bases, with 11 bases of the junction outside any gene match. The meaning of the sample's treatment or condition label: randomized to nivolumab then ipilimumab (arm A) or the reverse (arm B). None of the trial patients had been given prior DNA-damaging chemotherapy. A FACS Aria II flow cytometer was used to sort live CD3+CD8+ cells that were negative for CD19 and CD56 from thawed PBMCs. Samples were obtained from patients with melanoma enrolled in CheckMate 064, a randomized, open-label phase II trial of sequential checkpoint blockade. Peripheral blood mononuclear cells were obtained through leukapheresis, purified using Ficoll-Paque, and frozen in human serum containing 10% DMSO. Right after sorting, the blood CD3+CD8+ cells were verified to be >95% pure, and DNA extraction followed.

The sequence joins TRBV18 to TRBJ2-3; 8 central nucleotides agree with TRBD2. Sequenced here: CD8+ T cells sorted from blood (inferred from file names), sampled from a patient given nivolumab and ipilimumab in sequence. The TCR comes from a human donor with melanoma. The CDR3 amino acid sequence is: CASSPLGLGGETDTQYF. In nucleotides, the sequence is TGTGCCAGCTCACCTCTGGGACTAGGGGGTGAAACAGATACGCAGTATTTT.